Presented here are 30 T cell receptor beta chains from one specimen sequenced in a study of Ad26.COV2.S vaccination and SARS-CoV-2 variants. The repertoire was sequenced with immunoSEQ multiplex PCR; TCRdb's copy has only in-frame clones and lacks some. The profile shows approximately 340,000 clones, around 90% of them singletons. The input for sequencing was peripheral blood, taken after recovery from COVID-19. The source is a human donor who had recovered from COVID-19.

The rearrangement links TRBV20-1 to TRBJ1-1; D is uncertain. Trimming stripped 6 bases from V and 6 bases from J, with 11 bases between. CDR1 and CDR2 from the germline V gene are DFQATT and SNEGSKA (reference sequence). The CDR3 contains 11 residues. The CDR3 loop is CSALDRAEAFF. CDR3 DNA sequence: TGCAGTGCACTCGATAGGGCTGAAGCTTTCTTT.

This sequence joins TRBV27 and TRBJ1-5; D unresolved. Trimming shortened V by 5 bases and J by 0 bases, and 8 bases separated the two germline ends. The CDR3 has 14 residues. Germline lookup yields CDR1 MNHEY and CDR2 SMNVEV (reference sequence). The CDR3 DNA follows: TGTGCCAGCAGTGCCCTCTATAGCAATCAGCCCCAGCATTTT. It codes for CASSALYSNQPQHF.

The chain carries TRBV5-4 and TRBJ2-5, with D perhaps TRBD2 (6 bases). Germline values: CDR1 SGHNT, CDR2 YYREEE (reference sequence). The CDR3 runs 15 residues. V shed 4 bases and J shed 5 bases, with 18 bases lying between them. CDR3 sequence reads: CASSPEGGALETQYF. CDR3 in DNA: TGTGCCAGCAGCCCCGAAGGAGGGGCTCTGGAGACCCAGTACTTC.

The chain recombines TRBV6-1 with TRBJ2-1; a possible D gene is TRBD2 (6 bases). The CDR3 spans 15 residues. The ends were cut back, 0 bases at V and 5 bases at J, with 11 bases in the middle. Germline V gene sequence: CDR1 MNHNS, CDR2 SASEGT. The CDR3 loop reads CASSEAGLTHNEQFF. The CDR3 DNA sequence: TGTGCCAGCAGTGAAGCGGGACTTACCCACAATGAGCAGTTCTTC.

V is TRBV9 and J is TRBJ1-3; 8 bases align to TRBD1. The CDR3 runs 17 residues. Germline V gene lookup returns CDR1 SGDLS and CDR2 YYNGEE. J was trimmed by 4 bases and V by 0 bases; bases with no gene match: 9. As DNA, the CDR3 is TGTGCCAGCAGCGTAGCTACGGACAGGGTAGGAGGAAACACCATATATTTT. It specifies CASSVATDRVGGNTIYF. Complete variable domain (other parts from reference TRBV9 and TRBJ1-3): DSGVTQTPKHLITATGQRVTLRCSPRSGDLSVYWYQQSLDQGLQFLIQYYNGEERAKGNILERFSAQQFPDLHSELNLSSLELGDSALYFCASSVATDRVGGNTIYFGEGSWLTVV.

A note on this clone: The DNA is left out, because the CDR3 cannot be placed on it with certainty; the CDR3 is given as TCRdb lists it. V and J are TRBV5-1 and TRBJ2-6; the listed D gene, TRBD1, was not tested against the DNA. The length of the CDR3 is 19 amino acids, counting both ends. Germline CDR1 reads SGHRS; CDR2 reads YFSETQ. The CDR3 loop reads CASSLEGQGTTFGANVLTF.

This chain uses TRBV29-1 with TRBJ1-1; D is undetermined. Germline values: CDR1 SQVTM, CDR2 ANQGSEA. With 3 bases removed from V and 11 bases from J, the gap between germline ends came to 13 bases. This CDR3 region has 11 residues. CDR3 amino acids: CSVDGQWEAFF. CDR3 sequence (DNA): TGCAGCGTTGACGGTCAGTGGGAGGCTTTCTTT.

This chain connects TRBV12-3 or TRBV12-4 to TRBJ1-1; D not certain. The CDR3 extends over 13 amino acids. V lost 6 bases, J lost 11 bases, and 19 bases lay in between. Here the CDR3 DNA reads TGTGCCAGCAGCCCTAGGGAGGGAAGCGGCGCTTTCTTT. Translation gives CASSPREGSGAFF.

The V and J genes are TRBV6-5 and TRBJ1-6; D unresolved. Per the germline V gene, CDR1 is MNHEY and CDR2 is SVGAGI. The CDR3 has 14 residues. V was clipped by 6 bases and J by 5 bases, with 11 bases between them. CDR3 in DNA: TGTGCCAGCAGGTCCACCGGGGATAATTCACCCCTCCACTTT. Encoded protein: CASRSTGDNSPLHF.

The chain links TRBV6-2 or TRBV6-3 to TRBJ2-1, with 8 positions matching TRBD1. CDR3 length: 14 residues. Germline V CDR1 and CDR2: MNHEY, SVGEGT. With V trimmed by 6 bases and J by 10 bases, 11 bases remained unmatched. CDR3 region: CASSHYQGAGEQFF. The CDR3 DNA sequence: TGTGCCAGCAGCCATTATCAGGGGGCAGGGGAGCAGTTCTTC.

The DNA of the CDR3 is TGCGCCAGCAGTGAAGGCGGGGGGGAATACGAGCAGTACTTC. This encodes CASSEGGGEYEQYF. The gene calls are TRBV10-2 and TRBJ2-7, with TRBD2 matching over 9 bases. The V and J ends lost 3 bases and 4 bases, in that order; junction bases with no gene match: 4. The CDR3 spans 14 residues. Germline CDR1 and CDR2: WSHSY and SAAADI.

The chain recombines TRBV5-1 with TRBJ2-3; 7 bases are a match to TRBD1. The junction had 8 bases not matched to a gene; V was cut back by 1 base and J by 6 bases. Germline V gene lookup returns CDR1 SGHRS and CDR2 YFSETQ. This CDR3 is built from 15 residues. CDR3 sequence reads: CASSLRGGFSDTQYF. The CDR3 DNA sequence: TGCGCCAGCAGCTTGCGAGGGGGCTTTTCTGATACGCAGTATTTT.

The chain is built from TRBV2 and TRBJ1-1; D is undetermined. The CDR3 is 13 amino acids. With 2 bases removed from V and 5 bases from J, the gap between germline ends came to 9 bases. Germline V gives CDR1 SNHLY, CDR2 FYNNEI. CDR3: CASSEIGRTEAFF. CDR3 sequence (DNA): TGTGCCAGCAGTGAAATAGGGCGGACTGAAGCTTTCTTT.

This clone was recorded at least ten times. V gene TRBV27 combines with J gene TRBJ2-1, with TRBD1 matching over 7 bases. The CDR3 has 13 amino acids. Germline V CDR1 and CDR2: MNHEY, SMNVEV (reference sequence). V shed 5 bases and J 8 bases; nucleotides not matched to a gene: 6. The CDR3 nucleotides are TGTGCCAGCAGTAAGGGGGCAAACTATGAGCAGTTCTTC. It yields the protein CASSKGANYEQFF.

This clone was observed once. The chain recombines TRBV7-8 with TRBJ1-1; 10 bases match TRBD1. The CDR3 spans 16 residues. From germline, CDR1 is SGHVS and CDR2 FQNEAQ. V shed 5 bases, J shed 11 bases, and the junction held 17 bases outside the gene matches. CDR3 loop: CASSPPKGTGVQGAFF. The DNA of the CDR3 is TGTGCCAGCAGCCCCCCGAAGGGGACAGGGGTCCAGGGGGCTTTCTTT. Filled out from reference TRBV7-8 and TRBJ1-1, the complete variable domain reads GAGVSQSPRYKVAKRGQDVALRCDPISGHVSLFWYQQALGQGPEFLTYFQNEAQLDKSGLPSDRFFAERPEGSVSTLKIQRTQQEDSAVYLCASSPPKGTGVQGAFFGQGTRLTVV.

The chain uses TRBV4-1 and TRBJ2-2; weak D call: TRBD1 (6 bases). Per germline, CDR1 MGHRA and CDR2 YSYEKL. The germline V and J ends were trimmed by 0 bases and 6 bases, with 8 bases remaining between them. The CDR3 consists of 14 residues. The CDR3 DNA reads TGCGCCAGCAGCCAAGAGGGGGCATCCGGGGAGCTGTTTTTT. Translation: CASSQEGASGELFF.

The CDR3 DNA follows: TGTGCCAGCAGTGAGCTGCATGGGACTACCGCCTACAATGAGCAGTTCTTC. It codes for CASSELHGTTAYNEQFF. The rearrangement joins TRBV6-1 to TRBJ2-1, with TRBD2 matching 7 bases. J was trimmed by 2 bases and V by 3 bases; bases with no gene match: 10. From germline, CDR1 is MNHNS and CDR2 SASEGT. CDR3 size: 17 residues.

This clone has only one observation. The chain joins TRBV19 to TRBJ2-2; 8 bases match TRBD1. Germline V gene data show CDR1 as LNHDA and CDR2 as SQIVND (reference sequence). The ends lost 7 bases at V and 7 bases at J; junction bases unmatched: 14. The CDR3 is made up of 16 amino acids. The CDR3 loop reads CASTPWRQGAGGELFF. The CDR3 DNA follows: TGTGCCAGTACCCCGTGGAGGCAGGGGGCGGGCGGGGAGCTGTTTTTT.

The chain links TRBV28 to TRBJ2-7; the match to TRBD2 covers 8 bases. This CDR3 has 15 amino acids. The V and J ends lost 3 bases and 5 bases, in that order; junction bases with no gene match: 9. Germline-derived CDR1 and CDR2 are MDHEN and SYDVKM. CDR3 sequence: CASSFSGGARNEQYF. The CDR3 bases are TGTGCCAGCAGTTTCTCGGGGGGGGCTAGAAACGAGCAGTACTTC.

V usage is TRBV27 and J usage is TRBJ2-1; 7 bases map to TRBD1. V trimming: 0 bases; J trimming: 0 bases; junction bases outside the gene matches: 5. Germline CDR1 is MNHEY and CDR2 is SMNVEV (reference sequence). The CDR3 has 17 residues. The CDR3, as DNA: TGTGCCAGCAGTTTATCCCCGACAGGGCTCTCCTACAATGAGCAGTTCTTC. It specifies CASSLSPTGLSYNEQFF.

The chain has TRBV3-1 (or the pseudogene TRBV3-2) and TRBJ2-1; maybe TRBD2 (5 bases). Trimming took 4 bases from V and 5 from J, leaving 9 bases between them. Germline values: CDR1 LGHDT, CDR2 YNNKEL (reference sequence). This CDR3 is 13 amino acids long. CDR3 loop: CASSPGINNEQFF. In nucleotides, the CDR3 is TGTGCCAGCAGCCCCGGGATCAACAATGAGCAGTTCTTC.

The chain carries TRBV6-1 and TRBJ2-1; 7 nucleotides line up with TRBD1. Germline values: CDR1 MNHNS, CDR2 SASEGT. CDR3 length equals 16 residues. V lost 4 bases and J lost 6; bases outside the gene matches: 12. The DNA for the CDR3 is TGTGCCAGCAGTGGACAGGGTTCGGTACGAGCCAATGAGCAGTTCTTC. It codes for CASSGQGSVRANEQFF.

V and J are TRBV11-2 and TRBJ2-1; no firm D call. CDR1 is SGHAT, CDR2 FQNNGV, per germline. V lost 5 bases, J lost 0 bases, and 14 bases lay in between. The CDR3 is 16 amino acids. In DNA form, the CDR3 reads TGTGCCAGCAGCCCAGCCAGGCAGAGCTCCTACAATGAGCAGTTCTTC. It specifies CASSPARQSSYNEQFF.

The chain carries TRBV19 and TRBJ1-6, with D perhaps TRBD1 (5 bases). This CDR3 comprises 16 residues. CDR1 and CDR2 (germline): LNHDA, SQIVND (reference sequence). V was pared by 6 bases and J by 4 bases, with 16 bases between. CDR3 DNA sequence: TGTGCCAGTAGAAACGGGGCCGGGGGATATAATTCACCCCTCCACTTT. Residues: CASRNGAGGYNSPLHF.

The chain is built from TRBV7-2 and TRBJ1-5; D remains unclear. There are 15 residues in the CDR3. V was trimmed by 3 bases and J by 5 bases, leaving 14 bases between them. The V gene's germline CDR1 is SGHTA and CDR2 FQGNSA. The CDR3, as DNA: TGTGCCAGCAGCTTGATGTGGGCCCCCCATCAGCCCCAGCATTTT. Translating it yields CASSLMWAPHQPQHF.

The chain uses TRBV25-1 and TRBJ2-7, with TRBD2 as a possible D gene (7 bases). The CDR3 loop spans 14 amino acids. The germline V gene has CDR1 MGHDK and CDR2 SYGVNS. V gave up 1 base and J gave up 5 bases, with 12 bases separating them. The CDR3 coding sequence is TGTGCCAGCAGTGAATGGGGAGGGGGAAACGAGCAGTACTTC. The encoded protein is CASSEWGGGNEQYF.

In its sample, this clone was seen a few times. The rearrangement links TRBV12-3 or TRBV12-4 to TRBJ2-7, with a tentative D call TRBD1 (5 bases). CDR3 length: 13 residues. V lost 5 bases, J lost 3 bases, and 11 bases lay in between. This chain's CDR3 is CASSPTDSYEQYF. CDR3 nucleotide sequence: TGTGCCAGCAGTCCAACCGACAGCTACGAGCAGTACTTC.

The chain employs TRBV3-1 (or the pseudogene TRBV3-2) and TRBJ1-2; 8 bases are shared with TRBD1. CDR3 size: 14 residues. J lost 4 bases, V lost 4 bases, and 5 bases had no gene match. Germline assignment: CDR1 LGHDT and CDR2 YNNKEL (reference sequence). Here the CDR3 reads CASSPRTGPYGYTF. The DNA of the CDR3 is TGTGCCAGCAGCCCGCGGACAGGGCCCTATGGCTACACCTTC.

CDR3 sequence: CASSERRDYGYTF. For the CDR3, the DNA is TGCGCCAGCAGTGAGAGAAGGGACTATGGCTACACCTTC. The chain carries TRBV10-1 and TRBJ1-2; D unresolved. The ends were cut back, 2 bases at V and 3 bases at J, with 7 bases in the middle. The CDR3 is 13 amino acids. The germline gives CDR1 WNHNN, CDR2 SYGVQD (reference sequence).

The rearrangement uses TRBV6-6 and TRBJ2-3; TRBD2 matches 7 bases. CDR1 and CDR2 (germline): MNHNY, SVGAGI (reference sequence). Trimming took 8 bases from V and 7 from J; bases not matched to a gene: 12. The CDR3 sequence is 14 residues long. The CDR3 bases are TGTGCCAGCGATGCCTCGGGGGGAGTGTATACGCAGTATTTT. It specifies CASDASGGVYTQYF.